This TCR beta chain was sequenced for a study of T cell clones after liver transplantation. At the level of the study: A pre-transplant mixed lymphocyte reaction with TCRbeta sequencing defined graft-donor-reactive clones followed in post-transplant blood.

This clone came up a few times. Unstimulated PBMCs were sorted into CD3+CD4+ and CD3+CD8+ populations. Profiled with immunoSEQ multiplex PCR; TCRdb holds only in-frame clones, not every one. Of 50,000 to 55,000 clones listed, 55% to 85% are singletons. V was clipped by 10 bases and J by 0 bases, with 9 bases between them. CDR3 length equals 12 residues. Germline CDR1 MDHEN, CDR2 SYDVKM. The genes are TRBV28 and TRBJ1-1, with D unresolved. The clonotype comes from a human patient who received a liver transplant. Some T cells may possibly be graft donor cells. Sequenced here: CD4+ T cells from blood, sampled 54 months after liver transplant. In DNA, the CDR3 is TGTGCCACAAAGATATTGAACACTGAAGCTTTCTTT. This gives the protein CATKILNTEAFF.